The following is a T cell receptor (beta chain) sequence with its context. Antigen unknown. Method: immunoSEQ multiplex PCR; TCRdb's copy keeps in-frame clones and lacks some. The table records roughly 73,000 clones, 73% of them present only once. The data derive from a study of vaccination effects on CD4 cells after COVID-19. After expansion with viral peptide pools in the ViraFEST assay, antigen-specific CD4+ T cells were sequenced. Between days 9 and 11 of culture, CD4+ T cells were separated out. By PCR, the person was confirmed to have had SARS-CoV-2 infection between March and December 2020. They grew some 2 million PBMC in each well, adding approximately 10 IU/ml IL-2 and 10 ug/ml peptides. Researchers assigned an HIV-1 Nef peptide pool to the negative control culture. The CDR3 runs 14 residues. Trimming shortened V by 2 bases and J by 8 bases, and 15 bases separated the two germline ends. Germline V CDR1 and CDR2: MNHNS, SASEGT.

The clonotype was recovered from a human donor who had a prior SARS-CoV-2 infection. The starting material was CD4+ T cells from PBMCs cultured with HIV peptides, obtained before COVID-19 vaccination. This sample's subset: HIV-1 Nef peptide pool negative control/reference culture. V usage is TRBV6-1 and J usage is TRBJ1-2; D unclear. The CDR3 nucleotides are TGTGCCAGCAGTGAAACGTCGAGAGGACCGGGCTACACCTTC. Its translation: CASSETSRGPGYTF.